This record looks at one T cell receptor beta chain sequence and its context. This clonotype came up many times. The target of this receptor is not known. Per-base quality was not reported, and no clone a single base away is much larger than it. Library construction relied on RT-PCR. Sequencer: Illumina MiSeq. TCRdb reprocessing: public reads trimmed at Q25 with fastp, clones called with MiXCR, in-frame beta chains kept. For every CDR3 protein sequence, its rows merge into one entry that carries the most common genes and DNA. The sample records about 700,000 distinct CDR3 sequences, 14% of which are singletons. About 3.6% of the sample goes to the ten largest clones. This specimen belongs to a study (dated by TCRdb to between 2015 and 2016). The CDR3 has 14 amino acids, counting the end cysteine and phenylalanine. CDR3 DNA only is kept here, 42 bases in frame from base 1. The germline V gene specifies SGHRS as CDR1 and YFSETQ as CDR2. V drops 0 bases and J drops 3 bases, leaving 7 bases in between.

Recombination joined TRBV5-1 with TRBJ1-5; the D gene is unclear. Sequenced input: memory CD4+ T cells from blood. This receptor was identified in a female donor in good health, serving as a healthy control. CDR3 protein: CASSLDGYNQPQHF. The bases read TGCGCCAGCAGCTTGGACGGCTACAATCAGCCCCAGCATTTT. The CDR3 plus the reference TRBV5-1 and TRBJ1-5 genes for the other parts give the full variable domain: KAGVTQTPRYLIKTRGQQVTLSCSPISGHRSVSWYQQTPGQGLQFLFEYFSETQRNKGNFPGRFSGRQFSNSRSEMNVSTLELGDSALYLCASSLDGYNQPQHFGDGTRLSIL.